The rows below give T cell receptor beta chains drawn from one sample of a study of cytomegalovirus exposure and HLA in healthy donors. Profiled with immunoSEQ multiplex PCR; TCRdb holds only in-frame clones, not every one. The sample holds some 150,000 clones; approximately 82% are singletons and the top ten take approximately 1.5%. Input material: PBMCs. The receptors were sampled from a male donor in good health and CMV-seronegative. Both conserved end residues are part of each CDR3.

TRBV5-4	TRBJ2-3	CASSYGGQSTDTQYF
TRBV6-5	TRBJ2-2	CASKASGPPGELFF
TRBV9	TRBJ1-1	CASSGPGGATEAFF
TRBV2	TRBJ2-6	CASMIELLDSGANVLTF
TRBV5-1	TRBJ2-1	CASRKSLPSVYNEQFF
TRBV27	TRBJ2-7	CATQKTGGSYEQYF
TRBV7-2	TRBJ2-5	CASSLGGSGETQYF
TRBV5-1	TRBJ2-7	CASSPDPGMTYEQYF
TRBV5-1	TRBJ2-3	CASSKNTDTQYF
TRBV28	TRBJ1-5	CASSPHRTGGRQPQHF
TRBV7-8	TRBJ1-5	CASSFRRGGGSKPTNQPQHF
TRBV6-5	TRBJ2-3	CASKIAGGSTDTQYF
TRBV6-1	TRBJ2-1	CASSALAGHYNEQFF
TRBV9	TRBJ1-6	CASSFRQRNSPLHF
TRBV4-1	TRBJ1-3	CASSHGDSSGNTIYF
TRBV7-6	TRBJ2-5	CASSLTGPGTQYF
TRBV6-5	TRBJ2-1	CASSSTSGTYNEQFF
TRBV6-5	TRBJ1-1	CASSLRTGGTEAFF
TRBV6-1	TRBJ1-6	CASMWGLDSPLHF
TRBV7-2	TRBJ1-1	CASSLLGNTEAFF
TRBV10-2	TRBJ2-1	CASQIYEQFF
TRBV29-1	TRBJ2-3	CSVRKGNRETDTQYF
TRBV28	TRBJ1-5	CASSSPGDRGSVQPQHF
TRBV11-2	TRBJ2-3	CASSLGGRGDTQYF
TRBV28	TRBJ2-7	CASSLRSYKAGDHEQYF
TRBV9	TRBJ1-4	CASSPPFGREDEKLFF
TRBV7-6	TRBJ2-7	CASSLGRSRAGVTYEQYF
TRBV7-3	TRBJ2-1	CASSPGLVTYNEQFF
TRBV5-1	TRBJ1-3	CASSSQGPGNTIYF
TRBV6-1	TRBJ1-2	CASSAGQGNYGYTF
TRBV13	TRBJ2-7	CASSRQTLQGTWEQYF
TRBV9	TRBJ2-1	CASSVGPLREGQDEQFF
TRBV7-2	TRBJ1-5	CASSLAGGSNQPQHF
TRBV29-1	TRBJ1-3	CSALAGDTIYF
TRBV7-9	TRBJ2-7	CASSPAGTGSYEQYF
TRBV19	TRBJ2-2	CASSIGGRYSGELFF
TRBV6-4	TRBJ1-4	CASSEESGEKLFF
TRBV7-2	TRBJ2-1	CASSQRREQFF
TRBV7-3	TRBJ2-1	CASSPGKAGGPYGNEQFF
TRBV27	TRBJ2-7	CASSAGASGSRREQYF
TRBV27	TRBJ1-1	CASSLSRDRGGKAFF
TRBV29-1	TRBJ1-1	CSVQSDTEAFF
TRBV10-3	TRBJ1-5	CAISDRGTGLSNQPQHF
TRBV28	TRBJ2-3	CASNVFWRTGGTDTQYF
TRBV19	TRBJ1-1	CASSIWGHAFF
TRBV6-1	TRBJ2-1	CASRDRANEQFF
TRBV6-1	TRBJ2-3	CASRKGQGEADTQYF
TRBV27	TRBJ2-2	CASSKYKRQAANTGELFF
TRBV7-2	TRBJ1-5	CASSLTYDQPQHF
TRBV11-2	TRBJ2-7	CASSLDTSGGWTKQYF
TRBV6-1	TRBJ1-1	CASSFGRVNTEAFF
TRBV6-1	TRBJ1-1	CASSLTEAFF
TRBV19	TRBJ1-3	CASRQGANTIYF
TRBV7-9	TRBJ1-1	CASSRGVQGLNTEAFF
TRBV30	TRBJ2-2	CAWSVLGRSTGELFF
TRBV19	TRBJ1-6	CASSMGQGASYNSPLHF
TRBV25-1	TRBJ2-3	CASTNRGRADTQYF
TRBV5-4	TRBJ2-5	CASSLRQGAQEQYF
TRBV11-2	TRBJ2-1	CASSLVLSGPYNEQFF